This entry is about one T cell receptor (beta chain). This record comes from a study of shared clonotypes between healthy human individuals. Profiling relied on immunoSEQ multiplex PCR, and the TCRdb table lists in-frame clones only, not all of them. The table records some 2,000,000 clones, 85% to 95% of them present only once. Material: naive CD4+ T cells sorted from blood. Subset denoted: CD45RA+ positively selected. This receptor was obtained from a man in his late teens or twenties in good health.

As DNA, the CDR3 is TGTGCCAGCAGCCCCGATCCTAGGGGAGCTGGGGCCAACGTCCTGACTTTC. Translation gives CASSPDPRGAGANVLTF. The rearrangement links TRBV9 to TRBJ2-6; D is perhaps TRBD1 or TRBD2 (5 bases each). Germline loops: CDR1 SGDLS, CDR2 YYNGEE. Trimming pared 4 bases from V and 2 bases from J, leaving 16 bases between. The CDR3 has 17 amino acids.